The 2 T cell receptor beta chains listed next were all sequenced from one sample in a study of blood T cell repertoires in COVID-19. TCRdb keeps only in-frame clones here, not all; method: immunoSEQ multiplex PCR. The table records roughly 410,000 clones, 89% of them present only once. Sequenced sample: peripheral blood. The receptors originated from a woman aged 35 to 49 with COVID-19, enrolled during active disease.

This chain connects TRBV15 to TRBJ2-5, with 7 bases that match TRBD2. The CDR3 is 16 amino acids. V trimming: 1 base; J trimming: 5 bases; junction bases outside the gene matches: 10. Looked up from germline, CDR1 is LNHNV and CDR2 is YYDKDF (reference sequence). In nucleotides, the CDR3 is TGTGCCACCAGCAGAGTATATCAGGGAGGGAGGGAGACCCAGTACTTC. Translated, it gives CATSRVYQGGRETQYF.

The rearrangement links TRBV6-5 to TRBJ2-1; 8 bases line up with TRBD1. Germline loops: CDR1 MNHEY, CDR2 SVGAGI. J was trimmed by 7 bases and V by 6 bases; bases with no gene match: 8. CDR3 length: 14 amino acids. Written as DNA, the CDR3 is TGTGCCAGCAGCCCCGGGACAGGCGTTAATGAGCAGTTCTTC. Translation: CASSPGTGVNEQFF.